This T cell receptor beta chain appears in the sequencing data of a study of cytomegalovirus exposure and HLA in healthy donors (dated by TCRdb to between 2016 and 2019). With regard to the full study: The roughly 650 repertoires of the first cohort and the 95 to 150 validation repertoires were produced on the same platform, according to a later analysis. High-throughput TCR immunosequencing, statistical association of individual TCRs with disease status, and machine learning were combined to predict cytomegalovirus infection status. The study aimed to test whether cataloging public T cell receptors could reveal signatures of past pathogen exposure. Along with the approximately 700-subject first cohort, a separate validation cohort of 120 different subjects was used.

This clone came up once. What this receptor recognizes is not known. The input lacks base qualities; no much larger clone sits a single base away. The donors were included in the validation cohort of 130 or so subjects, a group kept apart from the roughly 700-subject first cohort. Overall study outcomes, separate from this receptor: Most TCR sequences were seen in very few donors, while some public TCRs were found in many individuals. In both the original and validation cohorts, the classifier was reported to diagnose cytomegalovirus status with high specificity and sensitivity. In vitro tests confirmed that three of the cytomegalovirus-associated TCR beta chains recognize cytomegalovirus antigens. In the study, 150 to 200 TCR beta chains were listed as associated with cytomegalovirus. The authors suggested that the approach could potentially be extended to other disease states and immunological phenotypes. All 120 or so repertoires were used to score co-occurrence in the validation cohort in a later analysis, because that analysis had no HLA typing for the cohort. Subsequent analysis determined that TCRs grouped into clusters in the first cohort also showed a tendency toward co-occurrence across the roughly 120 validation repertoires, and approximately 94% of cluster scores exceeded 0.

The method behind the library was the immunoSEQ multiplex PCR assay. As for the original processing: To diagnose cytomegalovirus status from the catalog of TCR beta chain sequences, a statistical classification framework was built. TCRdb holds this immuneACCESS table with in-frame rearrangements only. Some clones are missing; in checked studies, unresolved V genes explain under half, and the rest has no known cause. V and J calls and clone size follow that table, whereas D and trimming were derived from the DNA. The sample contains 180,000 or so clones, about 89% of them found a single time. The ten largest make up around 7.2% of the sample. Reading the germline V gene (reference sequence) gives CDR1 MNHNY and CDR2 SVGAGI. The CDR3, from cysteine to phenylalanine, totals 14 residues. The retained sequence is limited to the CDR3, 42 bases, with the frame set at the first base. V is reduced by 6 bases and J by 9 bases, leaving a spacing of 18 bases between them.

This clonotype was obtained from a man aged 25 to 40 in good health and CMV-seropositive. The sample comprised PBMCs. Rearrangement joined TRBV6-6 to TRBJ2-1; D gene: possibly TRBD2, on 6 matching bases. The encoded CDR3 is CASSRRDLYGEQFF. The sequenced DNA is TGTGCCAGCAGCCGACGGGACTTGTATGGTGAGCAGTTCTTC.